One sample yielded the 7 T cell receptor beta chains listed below, sequenced in a study of T cell changes during pregnancy in multiple sclerosis. The repertoire was sequenced with immunoSEQ multiplex PCR; TCRdb's copy has only in-frame clones and lacks some. The table includes 70,000 to 100,000 clones, almost 95% detected once. Sequenced here: peripheral blood, sampled in the third trimester of pregnancy. The source is a female donor with multiple sclerosis, enrolled in a pregnancy study.

The sample holds one count of this clone. This chain uses TRBV10-3 with TRBJ2-1; D unresolved. The V gene's germline CDR1 is ENHRY and CDR2 SYGVKD. V was shortened by 10 bases and J by 5 bases, with 9 bases between the two germline ends. The CDR3 is made up of 11 amino acids. The CDR3: CASEADNEQFF. The CDR3 nucleotides read TGTGCCAGCGAAGCCGACAATGAGCAGTTCTTC.

V is TRBV27 and J is TRBJ1-5; 7 nucleotides line up with TRBD1. Germline V CDR1 and CDR2: MNHEY, SMNVEV (reference sequence). V gave up 0 bases and J gave up 5 bases; unmatched junction bases: 1. This CDR3 region has 14 residues. The CDR3 spells CASSLSTGYQPQHF. CDR3 sequence (DNA): TGTGCCAGCAGTTTATCGACAGGGTATCAGCCCCAGCATTTT.

This rearrangement joins TRBV2 to TRBJ2-7, with D perhaps matching TRBD1 (6 bases). The CDR3 spans 14 residues. Germline CDR1 is SNHLY and CDR2 is FYNNEI. V dropped 10 bases and J dropped 5 bases, with 21 bases sitting between them. The CDR3 DNA is TGTGCCACCACGCCCGCGACAGGAATCCACGAGCAGTACTTC. Its translation: CATTPATGIHEQYF. The full variable domain, completed using reference TRBV2 and TRBJ2-7, is EPEVTQTPSHQVTQMGQEVILRCVPISNHLYFYWYRQILGQKVEFLVSFYNNEISEKSEIFDDQFSVERPDGSNFTLKIRSTKLEDSAMYFCATTPATGIHEQYFGPGTRLTVT.

The chain couples TRBV9 to TRBJ1-1, with 9 nucleotides matching TRBD1. The trim removed 4 bases at V and 0 bases at J, leaving 7 bases unmatched. In germline, CDR1 is SGDLS, CDR2 YYNGEE. CDR3 length equals 16 residues. The CDR3 reads CASSLTGGVMNTEAFF. CDR3 DNA sequence: TGTGCCAGCAGCTTGACAGGGGGAGTCATGAACACTGAAGCTTTCTTT.

This clone was recorded a few times. V gene TRBV14 combines with J gene TRBJ2-5; a possible D gene is TRBD1 (6 bases). The CDR3 sequence is 14 residues long. V was pared by 3 bases and J by 6 bases, with 14 bases between. The germline gives CDR1 SGHDN, CDR2 FVKESK. The CDR3 loop is CASSHQGIMQTQYF. CDR3 DNA sequence: TGTGCCAGCAGCCACCAGGGGATTATGCAGACCCAGTACTTC.

V usage is TRBV27 and J usage is TRBJ2-1; 9 bases are shared with TRBD1. The CDR3 consists of 14 residues. CDR1 MNHEY and CDR2 SMNVEV come from the germline V gene (reference sequence). V dropped 3 bases and J dropped 10; count of bases not matched to a gene: 7. CDR3 loop: CASSFGTGSKEQFF. The CDR3 coding sequence is TGTGCCAGCAGTTTCGGGACAGGGTCGAAGGAGCAGTTCTTC.

The chain uses TRBV27 and TRBJ2-6; 9 bases are shared with TRBD1. Germline assignment: CDR1 MNHEY and CDR2 SMNVEV (reference sequence). The V and J ends lost 4 bases and 4 bases, in that order; junction bases with no gene match: 8. The CDR3 loop spans 17 amino acids. The CDR3 loop reads CASSSRDRADGANVLTF. CDR3 DNA: TGTGCCAGCAGTTCTCGGGACAGGGCGGACGGGGCCAACGTCCTGACTTTC.